Below, 30 T cell receptor beta chains from the same sample are listed, as sequenced in a study of CD8 T cells in ankylosing spondylitis (TCRdb year 2017). The library was generated by 5' RACE. The instrument given in TCRdb is Illumina HiSeq 2500. TCRdb applied fastp at Q25 and MiXCR to the public reads, then kept only in-frame beta chains. Each CDR3 protein appears once, grouped with its most common genes and DNA. Present in this sample are almost 250,000 distinct CDR3 sequences, roughly a third of which were seen just once. The ten biggest clones cover about 4.2% of the sample. Material for sequencing was blood, either unsorted or a sorted T cell fraction (not recorded which). The source is a male donor with ankylosing spondylitis or in good health (not recorded which).

The chain joins TRBV5-1 to TRBJ2-3; maybe TRBD2 (7 bases). Trimming stripped 4 bases from V and 4 bases from J, with 22 bases between. Germline CDR1 reads SGHRS; CDR2 reads YFSETQ. The CDR3 is 17 amino acids. The CDR3 DNA is TGCGCCAGCAGCCCCCGCTGGGGCGGGGGCGGGTCAGATACGCAGTATTTT. Translated: CASSPRWGGGGSDTQYF.

The chain carries TRBV12-3 or TRBV12-4 and TRBJ1-4, with D tentatively TRBD1 (6 bases). The CDR3 consists of 14 residues. V gave up 11 bases and J gave up 0 bases, with 13 bases separating them. Here the CDR3 DNA reads TGTGCCTCAAGGGGGGTTGCAACTAATGAAAAACTGTTTTTT. It translates to CASRGVATNEKLFF.

This clonotype was detected only a few times. The rearrangement joins TRBV10-3 to TRBJ2-1, with D perhaps matching TRBD2 (6 bases). Per the germline V gene, CDR1 is ENHRY and CDR2 is SYGVKD. V lost 4 bases and J 8 bases, leaving 21 bases between the germline ends. CDR3 size: 16 residues. CDR3 in DNA: TGTGCCATCAGTGGGGGCGGGCGGGACTCAGGTGATGAGCAGTTCTTC. This sequence encodes CAISGGGRDSGDEQFF.

This rearrangement joins TRBV10-1 to TRBJ2-4; tentatively, D is TRBD1 (6 bases). The CDR3 has 15 residues. The ends were cut back, 7 bases at V and 0 bases at J, with 13 bases in the middle. The germline V gene has CDR1 WNHNN and CDR2 SYGVQD (reference sequence). The CDR3 coding sequence is TGCGCCAGCATCCACAGGGCCCTAGCCAAAAACATTCAGTACTTC. It codes for CASIHRALAKNIQYF.

V is TRBV5-1 and J is TRBJ1-1, with D uncertain. Trimming took off 0 bases at V and 0 bases at J, with 9 bases between the two ends. CDR1 SGHRS and CDR2 YFSETQ come from the germline V gene. CDR3 length equals 15 residues. CDR3 nucleotides: TGCGCCAGCAGCTTGGGAGGGCAGATGAACACTGAAGCTTTCTTT. Translation: CASSLGGQMNTEAFF.

This clonotype showed up just a few times. The J gene is TRBJ1-4, the V gene TRBV27; 9 bases match TRBD1. The CDR3 covers 15 residues. V lost 5 bases, J lost 8 bases, and 9 bases stayed unmatched. Germline CDR1 MNHEY, CDR2 SMNVEV (reference sequence). This chain's CDR3 is CASSGFRDREEKLFF. The CDR3 DNA sequence: TGTGCCAGCAGTGGCTTCCGGGACAGGGAAGAAAAACTGTTTTTT.

The chain combines TRBV11-2 with TRBJ2-3, with TRBD2 matching 9 bases. Trimming cost V 1 base and J 2 bases; bases outside gene matches: 4. The CDR3 has 16 amino acids. The germline V gene has CDR1 SGHAT and CDR2 FQNNGV. The CDR3 DNA follows: TGTGCCAGCAGCTTAGGTCCTAGCGGGGACACAGATACGCAGTATTTT. This encodes CASSLGPSGDTDTQYF.

This clonotype was seen only a few times. The chain links TRBV5-5 to TRBJ2-7; no clear D. This CDR3 comprises 14 residues. The V and J ends lost 6 bases and 7 bases respectively, with 20 bases between them. Germline CDR1 and CDR2: SGHKS and YYEKEE (reference sequence). The CDR3 sequence is CASTALITLGEQYF. Written as DNA, the CDR3 is TGTGCCAGCACCGCCCTGATCACACTGGGGGAGCAGTACTTC.

The gene calls are TRBV11-2 and TRBJ2-5; D perhaps matches TRBD2 (6 bases). The CDR3 extends over 15 amino acids. From germline, CDR1 is SGHAT and CDR2 FQNNGV. V lost 3 bases, J lost 2 bases, and 13 bases lay in between. CDR3 in amino acids: CASSFVGRGQETQYF. As DNA, the CDR3 is TGTGCCAGCAGCTTCGTCGGGCGGGGTCAAGAGACCCAGTACTTC.

This clonotype was picked up a small number of times. The chain couples TRBV10-2 to TRBJ2-7; no definite D call. The CDR3 sequence is 14 residues long. Germline V gene lookup returns CDR1 WSHSY and CDR2 SAAADI. Trimming removed 5 bases from V and 0 bases from J, with 11 bases in between. CDR3 in DNA: TGCGCCAGCAGTAACACACTTCTCTCCTACGAGCAGTACTTC. Its translation: CASSNTLLSYEQYF.

This clonotype was picked up a small number of times. V is TRBV20-1 and J is TRBJ2-5, with 12 bases fitting TRBD2. V gave up 2 bases and J gave up 5 bases; unmatched junction bases: 6. The CDR3 loop spans 15 amino acids. The germline V gene encodes CDR1 DFQATT and CDR2 SNEGSKA (reference sequence). CDR3 residues: CSARPSTSGGETQYF. The CDR3 nucleotides read TGCAGTGCTAGACCTTCGACTAGCGGGGGTGAGACCCAGTACTTC.

V usage is TRBV12-3 or TRBV12-4 and J usage is TRBJ2-5, with D perhaps matching TRBD2 (7 bases). The CDR3 consists of 16 residues. Between the trimmed V and J ends, which lost 5 bases and 5 bases, there was a span of 21 bases. CDR3 sequence reads: CASSNPKGGAEETQYF. Written as DNA, the CDR3 is TGTGCCAGCAGTAACCCCAAGGGGGGGGCCGAGGAGACCCAGTACTTC.

The V call is TRBV7-9, the J call TRBJ1-6, with 7 bases that match TRBD1. Germline CDR1 is SEHNR and CDR2 is FQNEAQ (reference sequence). This CDR3 spans 15 amino acids. The V gene end was trimmed by 5 bases and the J gene end by 9 bases; junction bases not matched to a gene: 10. CDR3 residues: CASSRQGAISSPLHF. CDR3 bases: TGTGCCAGCAGCCGACAGGGAGCTATAAGTTCACCCCTCCACTTT.

This chain uses TRBV29-1 with TRBJ1-1, with D uncertain. The length of the CDR3 is 13 residues. Deletions cut 5 bases from V and 1 base from J, with 11 bases between. Germline CDR1 reads SQVTM; CDR2 reads ANQGSEA. The CDR3 DNA follows: TGCAGCGTTAAAGGTAATTGGAACACTGAAGCTTTCTTT. Protein: CSVKGNWNTEAFF.

This clonotype was seen a few times. The J gene is TRBJ1-2, the V gene TRBV27; weak D call: TRBD1 (5 bases). Germline CDR1 reads MNHEY; CDR2 reads SMNVEV (reference sequence). The V gene lost 8 bases and the J gene lost 8 bases, with 21 bases spanning the gap. There are 14 residues in the CDR3. The CDR3: CASHSRGRDGGYTF. The CDR3 DNA is TGTGCCAGCCATTCCCGGGGGAGGGATGGAGGCTACACCTTC.

This clonotype has just a few counts. The V call is TRBV6-1, the J call TRBJ2-7, with 9 nucleotides matching TRBD1. CDR3 length: 15 amino acids. Trimming removed 6 bases from V and 0 bases from J; junction bases left unmatched: 6. CDR1 is MNHNS, CDR2 SASEGT, per germline. CDR3 sequence reads: CASSAGTGNSYEQYF. In DNA, the CDR3 is TGTGCCAGCAGCGCCGGGACAGGGAACTCCTACGAGCAGTACTTC.

The genes are TRBV21-1 and TRBJ2-5. TRBV21-1 is a documented pseudogene. The CDR3 has 13 amino acids. The CDR3 DNA sequence: TGTGCCACCACTGGTTGGGACCAAGAGACCCAGTACTTC. Amino acid sequence: CATTGWDQETQYF.

This clonotype was recorded a few times. The CDR3 reads CASSLWERNTGELFF. The CDR3 DNA is TGTGCCAGCAGCTTGTGGGAAAGGAACACCGGGGAGCTGTTTTTT. V and J are TRBV5-5 and TRBJ2-2; D is undetermined. The length of the CDR3 is 15 residues. Trimming took 1 base from V and 1 from J, leaving 8 bases between them. The germline V gene has CDR1 SGHKS and CDR2 YYEKEE (reference sequence).

The rearrangement links TRBV20-1 to TRBJ1-5, with D uncertain. CDR1 DFQATT and CDR2 SNEGSKA come from the germline V gene (reference sequence). V was pared by 3 bases and J by 7 bases, with 10 bases between. CDR3 length equals 12 residues. CDR3 in amino acids: CSASTVGQPQHF. Written as DNA, the CDR3 is TGCAGTGCTAGTACGGTAGGACAGCCCCAGCATTTT.

This clonotype has only a few counts. This chain joins TRBV20-1 and TRBJ2-1; D unclear. The V and J ends lost 0 bases and 9 bases respectively, with 9 bases between them. The germline V gene has CDR1 DFQATT and CDR2 SNEGSKA (reference sequence). The CDR3 spans 12 residues. The CDR3, as DNA: TGCAGTGCTAGAGATAAGTTAACTGAGCAGTTCTTC. Protein product: CSARDKLTEQFF.

This clonotype was counted only a few times. CDR3 in DNA: TGTGCCAGCAGCTTAGTGGACAGCTCCTACAATGAGCAGTTCTTC. It encodes CASSLVDSSYNEQFF. The chain carries TRBV7-8 and TRBJ2-1; possible D gene TRBD1, 6 bases. The V end was cut by 1 base, the J end by 0 bases, with 7 bases between. Germline V lookup: CDR1 SGHVS, CDR2 FQNEAQ. The CDR3 is 15 amino acids.

This clonotype has more than one count but fewer than ten. The chain employs TRBV27 and TRBJ1-5, with D maybe TRBD1 (6 bases). CDR3 length equals 15 residues. Deletions cut 5 bases from V and 7 bases from J, with 18 bases between. CDR1 is MNHEY, CDR2 SMNVEV, per germline (reference sequence). CDR3 coding DNA: TGTGCCAGCAGTCGGATACAGGGACTAGGGCAGCCCCAGCATTTT. Protein: CASSRIQGLGQPQHF.

CDR3 in DNA: TGTGCCACCAGCAGAGATGGACGGGAGAACACTGAAGCTTTCTTT. It encodes CATSRDGRENTEAFF. The chain carries TRBV15 and TRBJ1-1; D call uncertain. CDR1 is LNHNV, CDR2 YYDKDF, per germline (reference sequence). This CDR3 has 15 amino acids. V lost 0 bases and J 1 base, leaving 9 bases between the germline ends.

The chain is built from TRBV18 and TRBJ2-5; D may correspond to TRBD1 or TRBD2 (5 bases each). CDR3 size: 14 residues. Trimming removed 0 bases from V and 2 bases from J, with 7 bases in between. Germline V lookup: CDR1 KGHSH, CDR2 LQKENI. The CDR3 nucleotides are TGTGCCAGCTCACCACCGGGACGACAAGAGACCCAGTACTTC. It encodes CASSPPGRQETQYF. Supplemented by reference TRBV18 and TRBJ2-5, the full variable domain reads NAGVMQNPRHLVRRRGQEARLRCSPMKGHSHVYWYRQLPEEGLKFMVYLQKENIIDESGMPKERFSAEFPKEGPSILRIQQVVRGDSAAYFCASSPPGRQETQYFGPGTRLLVL.

This clonotype was found a few times. The CDR3 region has the DNA TGCGCCAGCAGCCCGGACAGAGCGAACACCGGGGAGCTGTTTTTT. Translation: CASSPDRANTGELFF. The chain recombines TRBV5-1 with TRBJ2-2; D perhaps matches TRBD1 (6 bases). CDR1 SGHRS and CDR2 YFSETQ come from the germline V gene. V was pared by 4 bases and J by 0 bases, with 10 bases between. The CDR3 contains 15 residues.

The chain joins TRBV12-3 or TRBV12-4 to TRBJ1-1, with D maybe TRBD1 (5 bases). Trimming pared 5 bases from V and 0 bases from J, leaving 10 bases between. The CDR3 has 14 residues. The DNA of the CDR3 is TGTGCCAGCAGTAGGGGTCCGATGAACACTGAAGCTTTCTTT. Its protein product is CASSRGPMNTEAFF.

This sequence joins TRBV5-6 and TRBJ2-1; 11 bases match TRBD2. CDR1 is SGHDT and CDR2 is YYEEEE in the germline V gene. V dropped 5 bases and J dropped 0; count of bases not matched to a gene: 10. The CDR3 is made up of 18 amino acids. The chain's CDR3 is CASSLLSGGAGSYNEQFF. CDR3 coding DNA: TGTGCCAGCAGTCTCCTTAGCGGGGGGGCCGGCTCCTACAATGAGCAGTTCTTC.

This clonotype turned up a few times. This chain connects TRBV20-1 to TRBJ1-5; possibly TRBD1 for D (5 bases). Germline CDR1 DFQATT, CDR2 SNEGSKA (reference sequence). V lost 0 bases, J lost 2 bases, and 14 bases lay in between. The CDR3 spans 16 residues. The CDR3 coding sequence is TGCAGTGCTAGAGATCGCGAAGGGGAGGGCAATCAGCCCCAGCATTTT. The encoded protein is CSARDREGEGNQPQHF.

Here the CDR3 reads CASSSAGGRGSGSYNEQFF. The CDR3 DNA sequence: TGTGCCAGCTCCTCGGCGGGGGGGCGCGGATCGGGCTCCTACAATGAGCAGTTCTTC. The gene calls are TRBV18 and TRBJ2-1; 9 bases align to TRBD2. This CDR3 region has 19 residues. Germline V gene lookup returns CDR1 KGHSH and CDR2 LQKENI. V dropped 6 bases and J dropped 0; count of bases not matched to a gene: 15.

The chain employs TRBV29-1 and TRBJ2-1; possible D gene TRBD1, 6 bases. The V end lost 4 bases, the J end lost 0 bases, and 10 bases lay between the germline ends. Germline V CDR1 and CDR2: SQVTM, ANQGSEA. The CDR3 totals 14 residues. CDR3 DNA: TGCAGCGTTGTAGCAGGGGACTCCTACAATGAGCAGTTCTTC. Translating it yields CSVVAGDSYNEQFF.